This TCR beta chain was identified in a study of response to subunit inactivated influenza vaccine. The CDR3 is 15 amino acids. Germline values: CDR1 SEHNR, CDR2 FQNEAQ (reference sequence). V shed 5 bases and J shed 2 bases, with 14 bases lying between them. MiXCR, applied by TCRdb to the RT-PCR reads, yields one record per CDR3 protein. The sample lists about 520,000 distinct CDR3 sequences; over 25% were seen once. In the case of this clonotype: Its target is not known.

The study's findings and limits: After each seasonal influenza vaccination, few new T cells are recruited, the authors suggested.

The input for sequencing was CD4+ T cells sorted from PBMCs, taken roughly 5 days after vaccination. The clonotype comes from a man aged 50-59 years who received an inactivated influenza vaccine. V gene TRBV7-9 combines with J gene TRBJ2-3, with D possibly TRBD2 on 5 matching bases. CDR3 nucleotide sequence: TGTGCCAGCAGCCCCCGGAGGCTTACCACAGATACGCAGTATTTT. Translating it yields CASSPRRLTTDTQYF. Full variable domain (rest looked up from reference TRBV7-9 and TRBJ2-3): DTGVSQNPRHKITKRGQNVTFRCDPISEHNRLYWYRQTLGQGPEFLTYFQNEAQLEKSRLLSDRFSAERPKGSFSTLEIQRTEQGDSAMYLCASSPRRLTTDTQYFGPGTRLTVL.